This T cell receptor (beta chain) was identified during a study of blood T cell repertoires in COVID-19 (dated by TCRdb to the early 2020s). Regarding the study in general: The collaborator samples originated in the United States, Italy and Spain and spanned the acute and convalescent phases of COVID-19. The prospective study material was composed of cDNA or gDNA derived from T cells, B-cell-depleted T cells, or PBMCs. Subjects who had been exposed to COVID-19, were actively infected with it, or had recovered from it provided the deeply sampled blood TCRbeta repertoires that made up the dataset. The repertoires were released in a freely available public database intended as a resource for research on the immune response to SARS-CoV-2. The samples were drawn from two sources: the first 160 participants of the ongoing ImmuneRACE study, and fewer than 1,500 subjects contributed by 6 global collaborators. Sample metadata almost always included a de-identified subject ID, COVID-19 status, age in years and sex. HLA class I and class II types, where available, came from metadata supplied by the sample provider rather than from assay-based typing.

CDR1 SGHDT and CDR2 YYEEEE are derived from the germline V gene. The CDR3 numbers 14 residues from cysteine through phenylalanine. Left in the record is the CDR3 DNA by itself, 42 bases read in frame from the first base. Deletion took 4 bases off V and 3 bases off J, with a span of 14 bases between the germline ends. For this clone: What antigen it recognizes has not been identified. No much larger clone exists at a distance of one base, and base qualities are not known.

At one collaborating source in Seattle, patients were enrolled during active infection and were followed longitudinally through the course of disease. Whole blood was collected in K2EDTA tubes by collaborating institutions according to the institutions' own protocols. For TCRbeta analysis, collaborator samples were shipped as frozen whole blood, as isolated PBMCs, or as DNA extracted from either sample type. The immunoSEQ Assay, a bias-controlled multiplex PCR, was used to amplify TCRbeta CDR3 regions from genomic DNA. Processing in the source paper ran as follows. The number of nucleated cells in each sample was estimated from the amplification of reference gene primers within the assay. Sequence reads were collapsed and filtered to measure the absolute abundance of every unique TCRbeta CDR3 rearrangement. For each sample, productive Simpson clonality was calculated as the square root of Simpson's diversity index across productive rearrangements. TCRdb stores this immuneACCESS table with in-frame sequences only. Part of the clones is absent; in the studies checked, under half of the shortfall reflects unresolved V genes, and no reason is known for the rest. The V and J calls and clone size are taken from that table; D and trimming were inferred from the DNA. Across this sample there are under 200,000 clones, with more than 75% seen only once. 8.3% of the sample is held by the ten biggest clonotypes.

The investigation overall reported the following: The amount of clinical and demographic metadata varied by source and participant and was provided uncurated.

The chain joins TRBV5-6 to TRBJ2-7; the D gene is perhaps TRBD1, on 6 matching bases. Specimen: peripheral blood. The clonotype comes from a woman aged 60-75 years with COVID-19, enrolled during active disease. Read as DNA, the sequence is TGTGCCAGCAGCCGGGACAAACGTGGCTACGAGCAGTACTTC. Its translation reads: CASSRDKRGYEQYF.